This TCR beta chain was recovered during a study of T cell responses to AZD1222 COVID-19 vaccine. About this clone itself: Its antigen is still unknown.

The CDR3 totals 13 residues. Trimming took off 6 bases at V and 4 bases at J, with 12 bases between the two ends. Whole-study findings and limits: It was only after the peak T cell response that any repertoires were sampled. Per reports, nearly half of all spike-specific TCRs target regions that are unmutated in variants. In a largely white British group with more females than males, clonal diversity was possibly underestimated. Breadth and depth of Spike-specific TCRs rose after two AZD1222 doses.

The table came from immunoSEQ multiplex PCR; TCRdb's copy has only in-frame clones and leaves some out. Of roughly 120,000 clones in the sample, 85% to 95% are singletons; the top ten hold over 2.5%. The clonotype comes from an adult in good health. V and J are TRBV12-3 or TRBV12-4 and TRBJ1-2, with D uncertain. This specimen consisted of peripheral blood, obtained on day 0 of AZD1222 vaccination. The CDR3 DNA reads TGTGCCAGCAGCCTCCCCGGGTCCTATGGCTACACCTTC. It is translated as CASSLPGSYGYTF.